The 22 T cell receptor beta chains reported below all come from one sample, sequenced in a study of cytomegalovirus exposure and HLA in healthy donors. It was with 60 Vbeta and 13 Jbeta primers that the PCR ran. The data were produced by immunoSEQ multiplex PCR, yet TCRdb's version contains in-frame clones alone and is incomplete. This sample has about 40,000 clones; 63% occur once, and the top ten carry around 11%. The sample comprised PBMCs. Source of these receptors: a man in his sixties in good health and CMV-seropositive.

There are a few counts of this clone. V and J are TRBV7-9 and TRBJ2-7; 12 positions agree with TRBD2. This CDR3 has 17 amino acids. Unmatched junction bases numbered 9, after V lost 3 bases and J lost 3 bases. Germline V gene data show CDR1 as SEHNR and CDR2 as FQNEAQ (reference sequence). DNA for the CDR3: TGTGCCAGCAGCTTGGGAGGACTAGCGGGGATAATCTACGAGCAGTACTTC. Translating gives CASSLGGLAGIIYEQYF.

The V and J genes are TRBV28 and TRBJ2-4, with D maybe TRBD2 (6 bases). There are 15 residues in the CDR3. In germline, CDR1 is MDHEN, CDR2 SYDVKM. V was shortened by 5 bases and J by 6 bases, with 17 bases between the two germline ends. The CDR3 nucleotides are TGTGCCAGCAGTCCCCACGGGACTGGGATAAACATTCAGTACTTC. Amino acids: CASSPHGTGINIQYF.

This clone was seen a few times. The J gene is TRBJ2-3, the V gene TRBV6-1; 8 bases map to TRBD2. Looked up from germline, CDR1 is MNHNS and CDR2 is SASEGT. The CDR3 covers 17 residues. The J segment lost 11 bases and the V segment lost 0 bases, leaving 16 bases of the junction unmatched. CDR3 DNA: TGTGCCAGCAGTGAAGCGCTTCGAGGACTAGCCCGCGGTATGCAGTATTTT. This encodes CASSEALRGLARGMQYF.

The CDR3 DNA is TGTGCCAGCAGCGCTAATTTTGGGGCAGGGGTTTACGAGCAGTACTTC. It encodes CASSANFGAGVYEQYF. This sequence joins TRBV9 and TRBJ2-7; D is perhaps TRBD1 (6 bases). The V end was cut by 3 bases, the J end by 4 bases, with 20 bases between. CDR1 is SGDLS and CDR2 is YYNGEE in the germline V gene. The CDR3 contains 16 residues.

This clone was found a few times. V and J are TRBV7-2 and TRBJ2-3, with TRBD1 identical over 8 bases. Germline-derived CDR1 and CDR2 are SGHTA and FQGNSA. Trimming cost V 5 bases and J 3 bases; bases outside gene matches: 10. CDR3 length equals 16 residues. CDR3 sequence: CASSKTGGVGTDTQYF. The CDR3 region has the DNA TGTGCCAGCAGCAAAACAGGGGGAGTGGGAACAGATACGCAGTATTTT.

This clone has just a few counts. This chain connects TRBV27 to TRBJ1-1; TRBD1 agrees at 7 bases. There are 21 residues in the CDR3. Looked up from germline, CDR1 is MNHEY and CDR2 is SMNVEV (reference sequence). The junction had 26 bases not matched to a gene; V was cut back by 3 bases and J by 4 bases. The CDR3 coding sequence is TGTGCCAGCAGTTTTTATTTCGACCTTCGGTTGGTCTCGGACAGGAGCACTGAAGCTTTCTTT. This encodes CASSFYFDLRLVSDRSTEAFF.

The CDR3 reads CASSTSDYNEQFF. The CDR3 region has the DNA TGTGCCAGCAGCACTAGCGACTACAATGAGCAGTTCTTC. This chain links TRBV6-5 with TRBJ2-1, with TRBD2 identical over 7 bases. Germline trimming cut 6 bases from V and 3 bases from J; bases unmatched to any gene: 2. Germline lookup yields CDR1 MNHEY and CDR2 SVGAGI. The CDR3 sequence is 13 residues long.

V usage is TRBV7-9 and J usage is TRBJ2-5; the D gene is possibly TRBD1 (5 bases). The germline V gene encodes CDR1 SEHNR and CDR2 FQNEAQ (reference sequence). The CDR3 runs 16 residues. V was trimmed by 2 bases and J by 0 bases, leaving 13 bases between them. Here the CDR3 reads CASSLFVRGYQETQYF. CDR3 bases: TGTGCCAGCAGCTTATTTGTAAGGGGATACCAAGAGACCCAGTACTTC. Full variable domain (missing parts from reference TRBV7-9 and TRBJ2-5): DTGVSQNPRHKITKRGQNVTFRCDPISEHNRLYWYRQTLGQGPEFLTYFQNEAQLEKSRLLSDRFSAERPKGSFSTLEIQRTEQGDSAMYLCASSLFVRGYQETQYFGPGTRLLVL.

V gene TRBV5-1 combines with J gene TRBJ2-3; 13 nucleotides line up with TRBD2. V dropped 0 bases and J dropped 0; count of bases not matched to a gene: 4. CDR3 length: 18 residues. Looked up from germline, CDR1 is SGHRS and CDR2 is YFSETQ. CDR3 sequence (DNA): TGCGCCAGCAGCTTGGGACTAGCGGGAGGAGCTAGCACAGATACGCAGTATTTT. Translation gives CASSLGLAGGASTDTQYF.

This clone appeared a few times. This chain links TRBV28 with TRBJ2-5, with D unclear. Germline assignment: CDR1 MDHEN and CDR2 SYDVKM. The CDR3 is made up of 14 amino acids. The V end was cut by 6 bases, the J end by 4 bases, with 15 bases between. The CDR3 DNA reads TGTGCCAGCAGCACCACTCCGGGTCGAGAGACCCAGTACTTC. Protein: CASSTTPGRETQYF.

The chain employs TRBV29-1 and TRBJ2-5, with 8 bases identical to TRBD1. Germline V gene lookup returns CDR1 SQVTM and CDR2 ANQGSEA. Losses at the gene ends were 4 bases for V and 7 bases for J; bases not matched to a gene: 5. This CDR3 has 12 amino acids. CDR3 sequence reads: CSVVDREGTQYF. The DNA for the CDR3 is TGCAGCGTTGTGGACAGGGAAGGGACCCAGTACTTC. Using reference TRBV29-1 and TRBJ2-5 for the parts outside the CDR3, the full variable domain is SAVISQKPSRDICQRGTSLTIQCQVDSQVTMMFWYRQQPGQSLTLIATANQGSEATYESGFVIDKFPISRPNLTFSTLTVSNMSPEDSSIYLCSVVDREGTQYFGPGTRLLVL.

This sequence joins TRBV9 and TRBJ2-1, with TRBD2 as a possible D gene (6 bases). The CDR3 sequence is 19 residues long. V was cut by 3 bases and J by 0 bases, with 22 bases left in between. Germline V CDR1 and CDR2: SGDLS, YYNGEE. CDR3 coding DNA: TGTGCCAGCAGCGCCCGACCGGACTATCCACCTAGCTCCTACAATGAGCAGTTCTTC. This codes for CASSARPDYPPSSYNEQFF.

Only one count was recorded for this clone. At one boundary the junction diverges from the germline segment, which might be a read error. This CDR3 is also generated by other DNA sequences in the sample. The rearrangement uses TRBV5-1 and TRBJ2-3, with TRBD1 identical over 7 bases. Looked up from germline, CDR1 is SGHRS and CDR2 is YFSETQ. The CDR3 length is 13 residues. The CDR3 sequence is CASSLTGRDTQYF. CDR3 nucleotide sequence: TGTGCCAGCAGCTTGACAGGGAGAGATACGCAGTATTTT.

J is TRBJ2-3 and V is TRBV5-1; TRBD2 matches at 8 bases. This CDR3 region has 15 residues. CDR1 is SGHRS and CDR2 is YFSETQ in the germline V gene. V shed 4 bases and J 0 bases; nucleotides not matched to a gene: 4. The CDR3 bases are TGCGCCAGCAGCCCGATAGCGGGAAGCACAGATACGCAGTATTTT. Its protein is CASSPIAGSTDTQYF. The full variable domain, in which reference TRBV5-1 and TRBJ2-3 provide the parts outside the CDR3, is KAGVTQTPRYLIKTRGQQVTLSCSPISGHRSVSWYQQTPGQGLQFLFEYFSETQRNKGNFPGRFSGRQFSNSRSEMNVSTLELGDSALYLCASSPIAGSTDTQYFGPGTRLTVL.

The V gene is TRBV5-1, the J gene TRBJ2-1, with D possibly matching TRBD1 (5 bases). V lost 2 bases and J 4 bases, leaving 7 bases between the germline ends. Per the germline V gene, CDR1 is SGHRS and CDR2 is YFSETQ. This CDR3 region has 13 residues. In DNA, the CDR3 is TGCGCCAGCAGCTTCGACAGTTACAATGAGCAGTTCTTC. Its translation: CASSFDSYNEQFF.

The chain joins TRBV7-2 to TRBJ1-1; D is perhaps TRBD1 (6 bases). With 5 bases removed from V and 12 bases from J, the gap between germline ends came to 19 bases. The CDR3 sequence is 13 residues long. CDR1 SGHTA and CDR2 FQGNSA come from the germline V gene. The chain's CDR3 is CASSPIRGGKTFF. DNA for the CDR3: TGTGCCAGCAGCCCGATTCGGGGGGGCAAAACTTTCTTT.

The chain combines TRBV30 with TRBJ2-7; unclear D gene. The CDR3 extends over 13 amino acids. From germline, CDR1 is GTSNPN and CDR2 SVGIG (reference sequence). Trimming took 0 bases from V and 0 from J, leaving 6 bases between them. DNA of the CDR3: TGTGCCTGGAGTGTAGCGTCCTCCTACGAGCAGTACTTC. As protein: CAWSVASSYEQYF.

Here the CDR3 DNA reads TGCGCCAGCGGGTCAGGGGTGGGTCGCACTGAAGCTTTCTTT. Encoded protein: CASGSGVGRTEAFF. The J gene is TRBJ1-1, the V gene TRBV5-1, with D perhaps matching TRBD1 (6 bases). The germline V gene has CDR1 SGHRS and CDR2 YFSETQ. CDR3 size: 14 residues. Trimming stripped 7 bases from V and 4 bases from J, with 17 bases between.

CDR3 sequence: CASSQSQGWTAHEKLFF. The DNA for the CDR3 is TGCGCCAGCAGTCAATCGCAGGGGTGGACGGCCCATGAAAAACTGTTTTTT. The chain links TRBV23-1 to TRBJ1-4; D might be TRBD1 (6 bases). TRBV23-1 belongs to the ORF category, with a function that is uncertain. This CDR3 is 17 amino acids long. V was trimmed by 0 bases and J by 6 bases, leaving 17 bases between them.

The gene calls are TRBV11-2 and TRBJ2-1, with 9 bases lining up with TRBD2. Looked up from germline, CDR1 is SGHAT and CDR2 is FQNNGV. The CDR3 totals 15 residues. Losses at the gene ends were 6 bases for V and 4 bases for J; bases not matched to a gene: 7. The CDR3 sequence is CASSSTSGLYNEQFF. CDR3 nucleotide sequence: TGTGCCAGCAGTTCGACTAGCGGCTTATACAATGAGCAGTTCTTC.

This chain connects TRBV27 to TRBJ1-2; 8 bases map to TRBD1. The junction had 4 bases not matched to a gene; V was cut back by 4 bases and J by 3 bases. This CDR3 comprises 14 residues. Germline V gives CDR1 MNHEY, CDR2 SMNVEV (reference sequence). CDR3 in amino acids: CASSWDRSDYGYTF. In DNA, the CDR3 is TGTGCCAGCAGTTGGGACAGGTCGGACTATGGCTACACCTTC.

CDR3 protein: CASSSDNGQGGEQFF. In DNA, the CDR3 is TGTGCCAGCAGTTCTGATAATGGACAGGGAGGTGAGCAGTTCTTC. The chain couples TRBV6-5 to TRBJ2-1; 8 bases agree with TRBD1. Germline V gene lookup returns CDR1 MNHEY and CDR2 SVGAGI. J was trimmed by 9 bases and V by 4 bases; bases with no gene match: 11. The CDR3 has 15 amino acids.